Following are 20 T cell receptor beta chains from one sample sequenced in a study of CD8 T cells in ankylosing spondylitis. TCRdb reprocessed the 5' RACE reads with MiXCR, giving one entry per CDR3 protein. Seen here are approximately 180,000 distinct CDR3 sequences, approximately 18% observed once, and the top ten hold 4.3%. The specimen was blood, either unsorted or a sorted T cell fraction (not recorded which). The receptor set was obtained from a male donor under 30 with ankylosing spondylitis or in good health (not recorded which).

The rearrangement links TRBV2 to TRBJ2-7; D is possibly TRBD2 (5 bases). The CDR3 runs 14 residues. Deletions cut 9 bases from V and 4 bases from J, with 19 bases between. In germline, CDR1 is SNHLY, CDR2 FYNNEI. The CDR3 DNA follows: TGTGCCAGTACCGACGTAGGGAGTCGTTACGAGCAGTACGTC. Its protein is CASTDVGSRYEQYV.

The chain uses TRBV4-1 and TRBJ1-5; TRBD1 agrees at 7 bases. The CDR3 length is 15 residues. The trim removed 2 bases at V and 9 bases at J, leaving 10 bases unmatched. Germline CDR1 and CDR2: MGHRA and YSYEKL. Here the CDR3 DNA reads TGCGCCAGCAGCCAAACACAAACAGGGGCCAGGCCCCAGCATTTT. This encodes CASSQTQTGARPQHF.

This clonotype was found many times. The chain uses TRBV12-3 or TRBV12-4 and TRBJ2-1; TRBD1 might be the D (6 bases). The CDR3 loop spans 13 amino acids. The V end was cut by 3 bases, the J end by 8 bases, with 11 bases between. CDR3 region: CASSLTQGYEQFF. For the CDR3, the DNA is TGTGCCAGCAGTTTGACCCAGGGGTATGAGCAGTTCTTC.

This clonotype occurred many times. The chain has TRBV6-2 or TRBV6-3 and TRBJ2-2; TRBD2 matches 8 bases. The CDR3 runs to 15 residues. Germline loops: CDR1 MNHEY, CDR2 SVGEGT. J gave up 6 bases and V 6 bases, and 9 bases lay outside the gene matches. This CDR3 reads CASSLAGGGAGELFF. The CDR3 DNA sequence: TGTGCCAGCAGCCTCGCGGGAGGAGGGGCCGGGGAGCTGTTTTTT.

The chain has TRBV29-1 and TRBJ2-7; tentatively, D is TRBD1 or TRBD2 (5 bases each). This CDR3 contains 11 residues. Germline V gene lookup returns CDR1 SQVTM and CDR2 ANQGSEA. V shed 6 bases and J shed 4 bases, with 10 bases lying between them. The CDR3, as DNA: TGCAGCGTGGGGACCTTTTACGAGCAGTACTTC. It yields the protein CSVGTFYEQYF.

This clonotype has at least ten counts. The chain employs TRBV15 and TRBJ2-5; D is possibly TRBD1 or TRBD2 (5 bases each). V lost 3 bases to trimming and J lost 5 bases, with 13 bases between them. CDR1 and CDR2 (germline): LNHNV, YYDKDF (reference sequence). This CDR3 is 14 amino acids long. In DNA, the CDR3 is TGTGCCACCAGCAGCATAGAGGGGCGGGAGACCCAGTACTTC. Residues: CATSSIEGRETQYF.

This clonotype was picked up many times. The chain joins TRBV15 to TRBJ2-4; the D is unclear. The length of the CDR3 is 13 residues. Per germline, CDR1 LNHNV and CDR2 YYDKDF (reference sequence). V was clipped by 3 bases and J by 0 bases, with 3 bases between them. In nucleotides, the CDR3 is TGTGCCACCAGCAGTGAAGCCAAAAACATTCAGTACTTC. It encodes CATSSEAKNIQYF. Full variable domain (rest looked up from reference TRBV15 and TRBJ2-4): DAMVIQNPRYQVTQFGKPVTLSCSQTLNHNVMYWYQQKSSQAPKLLFHYYDKDFNNEADTPDNFQSRRPNTSFCFLDIRSPGLGDTAMYLCATSSEAKNIQYFGAGTRLSVL.

In this sample, this clonotype turned up many times. This chain connects TRBV6-5 to TRBJ2-2, with TRBD1 as a possible D gene (5 bases). V lost 2 bases, J lost 4 bases, and 20 bases lay in between. Germline V lookup: CDR1 MNHEY, CDR2 SVGAGI. The CDR3 consists of 18 residues. CDR3 bases: TGTGCCAGCAGTTACGATTCAGACAGCCCGACCTTCACCGGGGAGCTGTTTTTT. Translating gives CASSYDSDSPTFTGELFF.

This clonotype was observed at least ten times. J is TRBJ2-3 and V is TRBV29-1; 8 bases fit TRBD2. CDR1 is SQVTM, CDR2 ANQGSEA, per germline. The CDR3 covers 13 residues. V lost 3 bases, J lost 7 bases, and 6 bases stayed unmatched. Written as DNA, the CDR3 is TGCAGCGTTGAGGGACTAGATATGTATACGCAGTATTTT. It translates to CSVEGLDMYTQYF.

Many counts were recorded for this clonotype. The chain has TRBV4-1 and TRBJ2-7, with 12 bases matching TRBD2. The CDR3 spans 17 residues. CDR1 and CDR2 from the germline V gene are MGHRA and YSYEKL. V lost 3 bases to trimming and J lost 6 bases; unmatched junction nucleotides: 12. The CDR3 DNA follows: TGCGCCAGCAGCCAGGGGAGACTAGCGGGAGAACCCTCCGAGCAGTACTTC. Its translation: CASSQGRLAGEPSEQYF.

This clonotype was seen a few times. The chain is built from TRBV5-1 and TRBJ2-5; TRBD2 matches at 9 bases. CDR1 and CDR2 (germline): SGHRS, YFSETQ. The CDR3 sequence is 15 residues long. With V trimmed by 0 bases and J by 5 bases, 5 bases remained unmatched. The CDR3 DNA reads as TGCGCCAGCAGCTTGGTAGCGGGGGCGGAGGAGACCCAGTACTTC. It yields the protein CASSLVAGAEETQYF.

This clonotype was seen ten or more times. CDR3 sequence reads: CASSFRWGNQPQHF. CDR3 DNA: TGTGCCAGCAGCTTCCGGTGGGGCAATCAGCCCCAGCATTTT. This rearrangement joins TRBV9 to TRBJ1-5; the D is unclear. Between the trimmed V and J ends, which lost 4 bases and 2 bases, there was a span of 10 bases. Germline values: CDR1 SGDLS, CDR2 YYNGEE. The CDR3 is 14 amino acids. Together with reference TRBV9 and TRBJ1-5, the CDR3 gives the full variable domain: DSGVTQTPKHLITATGQRVTLRCSPRSGDLSVYWYQQSLDQGLQFLIQYYNGEERAKGNILERFSAQQFPDLHSELNLSSLELGDSALYFCASSFRWGNQPQHFGDGTRLSIL.

In its sample, this clonotype was seen many times. J is TRBJ2-2 and V is TRBV20-1; D gene unclear. Trimming took off 7 bases at V and 0 bases at J, with 6 bases between the two ends. The CDR3 runs 12 residues. Germline V lookup: CDR1 DFQATT, CDR2 SNEGSKA (reference sequence). The CDR3 sequence: CSVAANTGELFF. CDR3 nucleotide sequence: TGCAGTGTGGCGGCGAACACCGGGGAGCTGTTTTTT.

This clonotype was counted ten times or more. The chain recombines TRBV20-1 with TRBJ2-1; D is undetermined. Germline CDR1 DFQATT, CDR2 SNEGSKA (reference sequence). V dropped 6 bases and J dropped 2 bases, with 11 bases sitting between them. The CDR3 spans 13 residues. The CDR3 here is CSASRSTYNEQFF. Written as DNA, the CDR3 is TGCAGTGCCTCCCGGTCTACCTACAATGAGCAGTTCTTC.

This clonotype was detected ten times or more. The V gene is TRBV5-1, the J gene TRBJ2-7; D is uncertain. V was cut by 0 bases and J by 4 bases, with 8 bases left in between. The CDR3 loop spans 13 amino acids. The germline CDR1 and CDR2 sequences are SGHRS and YFSETQ. The CDR3: CASSLGPLYEQYF. CDR3 sequence (DNA): TGCGCCAGCAGCTTGGGCCCACTATACGAGCAGTACTTC.

This clonotype was recorded at least ten times. This chain connects TRBV12-3 or TRBV12-4 to TRBJ2-5; 9 nucleotides line up with TRBD1. Trimming cost V 4 bases and J 5 bases; bases outside gene matches: 14. The CDR3 runs to 17 residues. The CDR3 coding sequence is TGTGCCAGCAGTTCGGTTCCGGGACAGGGCCCGAGGGAGACCCAGTACTTC. Translation: CASSSVPGQGPRETQYF.

This clonotype was found many times. J is TRBJ2-3 and V is TRBV5-5, with TRBD1 as a possible D gene (6 bases). This CDR3 comprises 16 residues. Germline V CDR1 and CDR2: SGHKS, YYEKEE (reference sequence). Trimming removed 0 bases at V and 1 base at J, with 12 bases between. CDR3 amino acids: CASSLDPGAGTDTQYF. The CDR3 coding sequence is TGTGCCAGCAGCTTGGACCCAGGGGCCGGCACAGATACGCAGTATTTT.

The gene calls are TRBV11-2 and TRBJ2-5, with D possibly being TRBD1 or TRBD2 (5 bases each). The CDR3 is 18 amino acids. V was trimmed by 5 bases and J by 5 bases, leaving 27 bases between them. Looked up from germline, CDR1 is SGHAT and CDR2 is FQNNGV. This CDR3 reads CASSPKPGRVPGSETQYF. CDR3 sequence (DNA): TGTGCCAGCAGCCCCAAGCCGGGACGGGTGCCTGGTTCGGAGACCCAGTACTTC.

This clonotype was counted many times. The genes are TRBV27 and TRBJ2-1; TRBD2 matches 9 bases. The CDR3 consists of 12 residues. The V and J ends lost 8 bases and 7 bases, in that order; junction bases with no gene match: 3. Germline V lookup: CDR1 MNHEY, CDR2 SMNVEV (reference sequence). CDR3 protein: CASRTSVNEQFF. As DNA, the CDR3 is TGTGCCAGCCGGACTAGCGTGAATGAGCAGTTCTTC.

This clonotype has only a few counts. V usage is TRBV28 and J usage is TRBJ2-7; D gene unclear. CDR3 length: 14 amino acids. V lost 5 bases to trimming and J lost 0 bases, with 11 bases between them. CDR1 is MDHEN and CDR2 is SYDVKM in the germline V gene. Here the CDR3 DNA reads TGTGCCAGCAGTCAAGTCCCCAGCTCCTACGAGCAGTACTTC. Its translation: CASSQVPSSYEQYF.